Sequencing of this T cell receptor beta chain was carried out in a study of T cell responses to AZD1222 COVID-19 vaccine. CDR3 length: 14 residues. Unmatched junction bases numbered 5, after V lost 2 bases and J lost 7 bases. Per germline, CDR1 LGHDT and CDR2 YNNKEL (reference sequence). With respect to this clone: Its antigen remains unidentified.

General study points: Regions 160-218 and 743-854 dominated among vaccine-associated CD4 TCRs spanning spike. Baseline antibody screening turned up just a handful of seropositive AZD1222 recipients.

Clones were sequenced by immunoSEQ multiplex PCR, and TCRdb holds only the in-frame ones, with some missing. Among 45,000 to 55,000 clones listed, 65% to 80% were seen once. The sequenced sample was peripheral blood, obtained on day 0 of MenACWY control vaccination. The TCR comes from an adult in good health. V and J are TRBV3-1 (or the pseudogene TRBV3-2) and TRBJ1-1; 9 nucleotides match TRBD1. CDR3 sequence reads: CASSQNRGPVEAFF. The CDR3 bases are TGTGCCAGCAGCCAAAACAGGGGGCCTGTTGAAGCTTTCTTT.